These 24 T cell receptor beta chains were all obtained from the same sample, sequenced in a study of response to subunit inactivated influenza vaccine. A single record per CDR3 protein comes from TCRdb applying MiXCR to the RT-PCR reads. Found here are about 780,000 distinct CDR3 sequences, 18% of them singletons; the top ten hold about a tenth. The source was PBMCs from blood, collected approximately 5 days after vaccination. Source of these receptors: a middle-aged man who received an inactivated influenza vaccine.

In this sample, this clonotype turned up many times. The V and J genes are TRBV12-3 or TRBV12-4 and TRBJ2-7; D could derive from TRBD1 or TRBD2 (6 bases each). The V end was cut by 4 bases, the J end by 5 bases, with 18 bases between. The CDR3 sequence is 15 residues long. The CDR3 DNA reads TGTGCCAGCAGTTCCCTAAGCGGAGGGGGGCACGAGCAGTACTTC. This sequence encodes CASSSLSGGGHEQYF.

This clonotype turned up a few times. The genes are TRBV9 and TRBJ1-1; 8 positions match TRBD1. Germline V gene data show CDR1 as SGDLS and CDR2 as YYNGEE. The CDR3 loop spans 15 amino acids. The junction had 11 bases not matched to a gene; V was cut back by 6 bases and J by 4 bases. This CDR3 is CASKPTAGGLTEAFF. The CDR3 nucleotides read TGTGCCAGCAAGCCCACGGCAGGGGGCCTCACTGAAGCTTTCTTT. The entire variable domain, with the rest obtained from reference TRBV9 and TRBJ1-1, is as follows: DSGVTQTPKHLITATGQRVTLRCSPRSGDLSVYWYQQSLDQGLQFLIQYYNGEERAKGNILERFSAQQFPDLHSELNLSSLELGDSALYFCASKPTAGGLTEAFFGQGTRLTVV.

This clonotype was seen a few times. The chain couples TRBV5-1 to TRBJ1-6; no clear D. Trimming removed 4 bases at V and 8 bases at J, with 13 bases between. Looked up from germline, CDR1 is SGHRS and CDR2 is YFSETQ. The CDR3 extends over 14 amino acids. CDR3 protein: CASSVSKRDSPLHF. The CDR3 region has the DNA TGCGCCAGCAGCGTCTCGAAGAGGGATTCACCCCTCCACTTT.

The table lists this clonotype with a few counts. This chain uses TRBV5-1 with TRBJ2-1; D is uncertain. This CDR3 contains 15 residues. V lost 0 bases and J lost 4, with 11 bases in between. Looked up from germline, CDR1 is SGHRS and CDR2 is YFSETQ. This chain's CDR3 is CASSLGSSRYNEQFF. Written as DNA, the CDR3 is TGCGCCAGCAGCTTGGGGTCAAGCCGGTACAATGAGCAGTTCTTC.

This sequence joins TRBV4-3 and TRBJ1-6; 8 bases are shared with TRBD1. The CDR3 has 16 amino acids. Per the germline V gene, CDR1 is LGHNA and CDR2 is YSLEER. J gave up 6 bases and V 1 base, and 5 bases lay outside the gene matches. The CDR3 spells CASSQGTGRFNSPLHF. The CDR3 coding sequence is TGCGCCAGCAGCCAAGGGACAGGGAGGTTTAATTCACCCCTCCACTTT.

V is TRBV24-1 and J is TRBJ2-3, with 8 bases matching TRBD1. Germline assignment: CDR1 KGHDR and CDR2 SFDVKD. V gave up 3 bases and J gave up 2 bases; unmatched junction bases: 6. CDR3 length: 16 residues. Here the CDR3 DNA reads TGTGCCACCAGTGATCCCAGGGGGCCGGACACAGATACGCAGTATTTT. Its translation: CATSDPRGPDTDTQYF.

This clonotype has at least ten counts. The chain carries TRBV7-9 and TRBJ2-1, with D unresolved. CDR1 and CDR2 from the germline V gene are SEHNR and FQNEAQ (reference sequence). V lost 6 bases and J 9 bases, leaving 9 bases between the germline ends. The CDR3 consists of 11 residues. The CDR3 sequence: CASSLFGEQFF. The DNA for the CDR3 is TGTGCCAGCAGTTTATTCGGTGAGCAGTTCTTC.

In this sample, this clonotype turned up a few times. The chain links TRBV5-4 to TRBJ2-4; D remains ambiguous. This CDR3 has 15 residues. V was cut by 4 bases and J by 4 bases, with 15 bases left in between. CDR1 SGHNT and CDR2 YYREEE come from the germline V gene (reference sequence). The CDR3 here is CASSRNVGPKNIQYF. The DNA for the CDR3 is TGTGCCAGCAGCCGGAATGTTGGGCCTAAAAACATTCAGTACTTC.

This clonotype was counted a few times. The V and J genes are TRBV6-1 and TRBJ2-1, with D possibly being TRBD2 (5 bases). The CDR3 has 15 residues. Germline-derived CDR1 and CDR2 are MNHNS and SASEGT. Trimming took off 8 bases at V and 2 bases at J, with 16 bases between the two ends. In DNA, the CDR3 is TGTGCCAGCCGGGATGGCGGGCCAGCCTACAATGAGCAGTTCTTC. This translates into CASRDGGPAYNEQFF.

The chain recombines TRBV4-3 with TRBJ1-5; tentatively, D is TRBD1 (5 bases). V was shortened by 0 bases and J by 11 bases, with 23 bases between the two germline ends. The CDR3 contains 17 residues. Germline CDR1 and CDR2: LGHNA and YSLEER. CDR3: CASSQDFFWGEEEAQHF. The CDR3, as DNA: TGCGCCAGCAGCCAAGATTTCTTCTGGGGGGAAGAGGAAGCCCAGCATTTT.

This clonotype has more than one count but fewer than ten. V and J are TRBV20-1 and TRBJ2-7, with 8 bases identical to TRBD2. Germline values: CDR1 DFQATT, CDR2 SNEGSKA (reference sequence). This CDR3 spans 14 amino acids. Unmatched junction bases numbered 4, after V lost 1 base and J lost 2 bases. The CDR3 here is CSARVSGGAYEQYF. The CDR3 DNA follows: TGCAGTGCTAGAGTCAGCGGGGGTGCCTACGAGCAGTACTTC.

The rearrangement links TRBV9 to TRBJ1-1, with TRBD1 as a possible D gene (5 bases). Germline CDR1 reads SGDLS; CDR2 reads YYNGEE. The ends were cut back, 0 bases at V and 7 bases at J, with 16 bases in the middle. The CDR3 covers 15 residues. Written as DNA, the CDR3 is TGTGCCAGCAGCGTAGATGCAGGGAGTGTGGGTGAAGCTTTCTTT. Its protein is CASSVDAGSVGEAFF.

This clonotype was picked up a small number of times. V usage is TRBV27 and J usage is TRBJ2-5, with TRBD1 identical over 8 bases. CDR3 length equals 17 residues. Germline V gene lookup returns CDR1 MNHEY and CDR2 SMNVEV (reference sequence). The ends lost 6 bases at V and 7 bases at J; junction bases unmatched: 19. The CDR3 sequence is CASSSATGGIRGGTQYF. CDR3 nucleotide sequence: TGTGCCAGCAGCTCCGCTACAGGGGGGATTAGAGGTGGGACCCAGTACTTC.

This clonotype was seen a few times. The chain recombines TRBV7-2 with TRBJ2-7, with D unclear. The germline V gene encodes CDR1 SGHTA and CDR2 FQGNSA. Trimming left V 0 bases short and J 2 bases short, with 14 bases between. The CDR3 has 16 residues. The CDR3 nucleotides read TGTGCCAGCAGCTTAGCCCCTAACACCCCAACCTACGAGCAGTACTTC. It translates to CASSLAPNTPTYEQYF. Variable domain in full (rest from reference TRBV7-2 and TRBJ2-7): GAGVSQSPSNKVTEKGKDVELRCDPISGHTALYWYRQSLGQGLEFLIYFQGNSAPDKSGLPSDRFSAERTGGSVSTLTIQRTQQEDSAVYLCASSLAPNTPTYEQYFGPGTRLTVT.

CDR3 protein: CASSEVLGETQYF. Here the CDR3 DNA reads TGTGCCAGCAGTGAAGTCTTGGGGGAGACCCAGTACTTC. J is TRBJ2-5 and V is TRBV2; D ambiguous. Trimming removed 1 base from V and 5 bases from J, with 8 bases in between. The CDR3 consists of 13 residues. Germline lookup yields CDR1 SNHLY and CDR2 FYNNEI.

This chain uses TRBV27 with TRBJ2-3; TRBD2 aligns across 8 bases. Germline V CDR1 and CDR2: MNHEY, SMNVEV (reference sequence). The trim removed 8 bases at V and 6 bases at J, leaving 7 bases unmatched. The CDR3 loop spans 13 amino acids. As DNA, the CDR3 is TGTGCCAGCCGTCGGGAGGGCTCCGATACGCAGTATTTT. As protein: CASRREGSDTQYF.

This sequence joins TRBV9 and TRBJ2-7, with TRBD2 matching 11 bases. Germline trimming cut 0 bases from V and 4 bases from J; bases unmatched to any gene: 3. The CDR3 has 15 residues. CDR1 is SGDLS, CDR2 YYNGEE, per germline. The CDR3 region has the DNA TGTGCCAGCAGCGTAGGGGCTAGCGGGAGGTACGAGCAGTACTTC. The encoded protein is CASSVGASGRYEQYF.

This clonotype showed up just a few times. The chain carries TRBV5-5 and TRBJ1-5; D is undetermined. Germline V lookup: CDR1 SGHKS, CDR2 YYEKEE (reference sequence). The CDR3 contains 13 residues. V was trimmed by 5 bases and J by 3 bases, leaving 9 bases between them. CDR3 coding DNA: TGTGCCAGCAGTCGGGTCTACAATCAGCCCCAGCATTTT. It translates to CASSRVYNQPQHF.

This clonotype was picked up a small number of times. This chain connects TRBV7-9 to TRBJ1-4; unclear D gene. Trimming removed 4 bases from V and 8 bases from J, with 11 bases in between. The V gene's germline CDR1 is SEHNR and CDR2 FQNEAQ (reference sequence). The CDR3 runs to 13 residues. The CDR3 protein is CASSSHGREKLFF. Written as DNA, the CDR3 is TGTGCCAGCAGCTCCCACGGTCGGGAAAAACTGTTTTTT. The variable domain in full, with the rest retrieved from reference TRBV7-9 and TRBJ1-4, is DTGVSQNPRHKITKRGQNVTFRCDPISEHNRLYWYRQTLGQGPEFLTYFQNEAQLEKSRLLSDRFSAERPKGSFSTLEIQRTEQGDSAMYLCASSSHGREKLFFGSGTQLSVL.

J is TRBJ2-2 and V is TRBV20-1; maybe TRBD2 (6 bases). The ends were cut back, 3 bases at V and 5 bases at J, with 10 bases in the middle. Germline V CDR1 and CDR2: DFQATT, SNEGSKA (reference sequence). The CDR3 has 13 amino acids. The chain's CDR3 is CSASPGGTGELFF. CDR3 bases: TGCAGTGCTAGCCCTGGGGGGACCGGGGAGCTGTTTTTT.

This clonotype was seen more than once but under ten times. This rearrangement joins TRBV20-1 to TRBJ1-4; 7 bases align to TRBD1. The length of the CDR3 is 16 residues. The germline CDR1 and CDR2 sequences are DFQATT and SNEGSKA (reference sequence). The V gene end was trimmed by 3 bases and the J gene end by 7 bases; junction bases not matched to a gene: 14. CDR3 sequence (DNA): TGCAGTGCTAGGGGGCCCCGACAGGGAACTGGTGAAAAACTGTTTTTT. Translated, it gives CSARGPRQGTGEKLFF.

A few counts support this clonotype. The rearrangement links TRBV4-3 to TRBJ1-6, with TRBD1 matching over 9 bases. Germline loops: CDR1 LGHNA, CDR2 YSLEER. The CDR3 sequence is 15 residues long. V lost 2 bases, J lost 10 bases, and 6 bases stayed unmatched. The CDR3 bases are TGCGCCAGCAGCCAACTTCGGACAGGGGACTCACCCCTCCACTTT. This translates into CASSQLRTGDSPLHF.

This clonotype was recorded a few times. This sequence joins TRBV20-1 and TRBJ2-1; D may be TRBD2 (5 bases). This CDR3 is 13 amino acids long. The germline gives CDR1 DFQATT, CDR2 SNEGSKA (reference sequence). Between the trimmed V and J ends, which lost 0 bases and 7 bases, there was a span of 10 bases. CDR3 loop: CSARDGLRNEQFF. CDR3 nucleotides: TGCAGTGCTAGAGACGGACTGCGGAATGAGCAGTTCTTC.

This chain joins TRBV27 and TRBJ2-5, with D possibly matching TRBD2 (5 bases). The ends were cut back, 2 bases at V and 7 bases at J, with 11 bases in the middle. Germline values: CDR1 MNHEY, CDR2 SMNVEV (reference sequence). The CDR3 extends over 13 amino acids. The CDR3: CASSLRTGWTQYF. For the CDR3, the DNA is TGTGCCAGCAGTTTAAGGACGGGGTGGACCCAGTACTTC.